A single sample is the source of the 4 T cell receptor beta chains below, sequenced in a study of identical twins. TCRdb itself ran the 5' RACE reads through MiXCR, one entry per CDR3 protein. Of about 890,000 distinct CDR3 sequences detected, approximately 13% appear once; the ten largest clones hold 1.5% to 2%. This same sample was also taken into another study, of yellow fever vaccine responses in identical twins.

Source material: PBMCs. These receptors were obtained from a woman between 18 and 29 years old in good health.

V usage is TRBV2 and J usage is TRBJ2-7, with TRBD2 matching over 9 bases. The CDR3 is 14 amino acids. Germline V CDR1 and CDR2: SNHLY, FYNNEI. The V and J ends lost 6 bases and 6 bases, in that order; junction bases with no gene match: 9. CDR3: CASRDSGSGGEQYF. In nucleotides, the CDR3 is TGTGCCAGCAGAGATAGCGGGAGTGGCGGCGAGCAGTACTTC.

This clonotype has a count of ten or more. The rearrangement links TRBV7-8 to TRBJ1-3; possible D gene TRBD1, 5 bases. Per germline, CDR1 SGHVS and CDR2 FQNEAQ. The CDR3 extends over 14 amino acids. V was clipped by 7 bases and J by 4 bases, with 14 bases between them. The CDR3, as DNA: TGTGCCAGCAACGGCCCAGGGAACGGAAACACCATATATTTT. It yields the protein CASNGPGNGNTIYF. The variable domain in full, completed from reference TRBV7-8 and TRBJ1-3, reads GAGVSQSPRYKVAKRGQDVALRCDPISGHVSLFWYQQALGQGPEFLTYFQNEAQLDKSGLPSDRFFAERPEGSVSTLKIQRTQQEDSAVYLCASNGPGNGNTIYFGEGSWLTVV.

V gene TRBV3-1 combines with J gene TRBJ2-2; D not certain. The CDR3 sequence is 14 residues long. Trimming took off 6 bases at V and 3 bases at J, with 11 bases between the two ends. The germline CDR1 and CDR2 sequences are LGHDT and YNNKEL (reference sequence). Here the CDR3 reads CASSVLTYTGELFF. CDR3 nucleotides: TGTGCCAGCAGTGTACTCACCTACACCGGGGAGCTGTTTTTT.

The CDR3 sequence: CSASPGVEQYV. The DNA of the CDR3 is TGCAGTGCTAGCCCCGGGGTCGAGCAGTACGTC. The rearrangement links TRBV20-1 to TRBJ2-7; D possibly corresponds to TRBD2 (5 bases). CDR3 length equals 11 residues. The V and J ends lost 3 bases and 6 bases respectively, with 9 bases between them. Germline assignment: CDR1 DFQATT and CDR2 SNEGSKA (reference sequence).